The 30 T cell receptor beta chains given below trace back to one sample, sequenced in a study of OX40 agonist ivuxolimab in advanced cancers. This table comes from immunoSEQ multiplex PCR, and its TCRdb copy is limited to in-frame clones, with some not included. The table shows 70,000 or so clones, with approximately 90% occurring only once. Material: CD4+ or CD8+ T cells sorted from blood, obtained in a trial of the OX40 agonist ivuxolimab. The receptors come from an adult with an advanced solid tumor such as melanoma, head and neck, liver or kidney cancer.

The J gene is TRBJ2-3, the V gene TRBV5-4, with D perhaps assigned TRBD1 or TRBD2 (5 bases each). The CDR3 runs to 13 residues. V lost 1 base and J lost 6, with 9 bases in between. Germline V lookup: CDR1 SGHNT, CDR2 YYREEE (reference sequence). This CDR3 reads CASSLWGLDTQYF. In DNA, the CDR3 is TGTGCCAGCAGCTTGTGGGGGTTGGATACGCAGTATTTT.

The chain has TRBV2 and TRBJ2-5; 11 bases are a match to TRBD2. CDR1 and CDR2 from the germline V gene are SNHLY and FYNNEI. V gave up 6 bases and J gave up 5 bases; unmatched junction bases: 11. The CDR3 consists of 16 residues. This CDR3 reads CASRDFSGGVLETQYF. The CDR3 coding sequence is TGTGCCAGCAGGGATTTTAGCGGGGGGGTTCTGGAGACCCAGTACTTC. Looking up the rest from reference TRBV2 and TRBJ2-5 gives the full variable domain: EPEVTQTPSHQVTQMGQEVILRCVPISNHLYFYWYRQILGQKVEFLVSFYNNEISEKSEIFDDQFSVERPDGSNFTLKIRSTKLEDSAMYFCASRDFSGGVLETQYFGPGTRLLVL.

In this sample, this clone turned up once. The CDR3 DNA follows: TGCGCCAGCAGTGATGTCTGGGGGGAGGCAGATACGCAGTATTTT. Translation: CASSDVWGEADTQYF. The chain employs TRBV10-1 and TRBJ2-3; weak D call: TRBD2 (6 bases). The CDR3 totals 15 residues. V was trimmed by 3 bases and J by 4 bases, leaving 14 bases between them. The V gene's germline CDR1 is WNHNN and CDR2 SYGVQD (reference sequence).

The CDR3, as DNA: TGCGCCAGCAGCTCCCGTTTTGGGGGACACTATGGCTACACCTTC. Translated, it gives CASSSRFGGHYGYTF. The V gene is TRBV5-1, the J gene TRBJ1-2; the D gene is possibly TRBD1 (5 bases). V lost 3 bases and J 3 bases, leaving 15 bases between the germline ends. The CDR3 spans 15 residues. CDR1 SGHRS and CDR2 YFSETQ come from the germline V gene.

As to this clone: Other DNA sequences in this specimen translate into the identical CDR3. The chain employs TRBV5-1 and TRBJ2-7, with D perhaps matching TRBD2 (5 bases). This CDR3 contains 13 residues. The V and J ends lost 2 bases and 0 bases respectively, with 6 bases between them. Germline V CDR1 and CDR2: SGHRS, YFSETQ. The CDR3 nucleotides are TGCGCCAGCAGCTTTGGGAGCTCCTACGAGCAGTACTTC. Residues: CASSFGSSYEQYF.

V usage is TRBV2 and J usage is TRBJ2-2, with 11 nucleotides matching TRBD1. CDR1 SNHLY and CDR2 FYNNEI come from the germline V gene. J lost 6 bases, V lost 6 bases, and 6 bases had no gene match. This CDR3 has 15 amino acids. CDR3 sequence reads: CASRLDRGLAGELFF. The CDR3 nucleotides read TGTGCCAGCAGATTGGACAGGGGGCTCGCCGGGGAGCTGTTTTTT.

The CDR3, as DNA: TGTGCCAGCAGCCTCCAACTAGCGGGGGGGTTTAGCTCCTACAATGAGCAGTTCTTC. This codes for CASSLQLAGGFSSYNEQFF. V usage is TRBV7-8 and J usage is TRBJ2-1, with TRBD2 identical over 13 bases. V trimming: 5 bases; J trimming: 0 bases; junction bases outside the gene matches: 10. In germline, CDR1 is SGHVS, CDR2 FQNEAQ. The CDR3 loop spans 19 amino acids. Together with reference TRBV7-8 and TRBJ2-1, the CDR3 gives the full variable domain: GAGVSQSPRYKVAKRGQDVALRCDPISGHVSLFWYQQALGQGPEFLTYFQNEAQLDKSGLPSDRFFAERPEGSVSTLKIQRTQQEDSAVYLCASSLQLAGGFSSYNEQFFGPGTRLTVL.

J is TRBJ2-1 and V is TRBV13; D not resolved. Germline loops: CDR1 PRHDT, CDR2 FYEKMQ (reference sequence). This CDR3 comprises 13 residues. Trimming removed 0 bases at V and 6 bases at J, with 6 bases between. This CDR3 is CASSLGRPNEQFF. In DNA, the CDR3 is TGTGCCAGCAGCTTAGGACGGCCCAATGAGCAGTTCTTC.

The chain links TRBV11-2 to TRBJ2-7, with 7 bases aligning to TRBD2. In germline, CDR1 is SGHAT, CDR2 FQNNGV. V dropped 4 bases and J dropped 0; count of bases not matched to a gene: 6. The CDR3 runs to 15 residues. The CDR3: CASSSGGTRSYEQYF. CDR3 nucleotides: TGTGCCAGCAGCTCCGGGGGGACCCGCTCCTACGAGCAGTACTTC.

The CDR3, as DNA: TGTGCCAGCAGCTTAGGCGGAGGGGTATGGACAAACGAGCAGTACTTC. Amino acids: CASSLGGGVWTNEQYF. The V call is TRBV7-6, the J call TRBJ2-7; the D gene is possibly TRBD2 (6 bases). V was cut by 1 base and J by 5 bases, with 18 bases left in between. The CDR3 extends over 16 amino acids. Germline V gene lookup returns CDR1 SGHVS and CDR2 FNYEAQ. Supplemented by reference TRBV7-6 and TRBJ2-7, the full variable domain reads GAGVSQSPRYKVTKRGQDVALRCDPISGHVSLYWYRQALGQGPEFLTYFNYEAQQDKSGLPNDRFSAERPEGSISTLTIQRTEQRDSAMYRCASSLGGGVWTNEQYFGPGTRLTVT.

The chain couples TRBV5-6 to TRBJ1-1; D gene unclear. This CDR3 has 13 amino acids. V lost 0 bases to trimming and J lost 6 bases, with 9 bases between them. Germline V gene lookup returns CDR1 SGHDT and CDR2 YYEEEE. The CDR3 loop is CASSLAQYSEAFF. The CDR3 DNA follows: TGTGCCAGCAGCTTGGCCCAGTACTCTGAAGCTTTCTTT.

This clone was seen only a few times. The genes are TRBV9 and TRBJ2-3, with 7 positions matching TRBD1. The trim removed 4 bases at V and 0 bases at J, leaving 5 bases unmatched. The CDR3 spans 15 residues. In germline, CDR1 is SGDLS, CDR2 YYNGEE. CDR3 residues: CASSLQGISTDTQYF. The CDR3 DNA sequence: TGTGCCAGCAGCCTACAGGGGATCAGCACAGATACGCAGTATTTT.

The V and J genes are TRBV7-9 and TRBJ1-2; D is ambiguous. CDR3 length: 12 residues. Germline CDR1 and CDR2: SEHNR and FQNEAQ (reference sequence). The V end lost 1 base, the J end lost 3 bases, and 3 bases lay between the germline ends. CDR3 loop: CASSLGDYGYTF. CDR3 nucleotide sequence: TGTGCCAGCAGCTTAGGTGACTATGGCTACACCTTC.

The V and J genes are TRBV7-2 and TRBJ1-2, with D hard to call. With 3 bases removed from V and 13 bases from J, the gap between germline ends came to 3 bases. This CDR3 has 8 amino acids. CDR1 SGHTA and CDR2 FQGNSA come from the germline V gene. CDR3 residues: CASSLVTF. CDR3 nucleotides: TGTGCCAGCAGCTTGGTCACCTTC.

Comments on this clone: A junction end diverges from the germline sequence, so it may reflect a read error. This chain joins TRBV5-1 and TRBJ1-1; 8 nucleotides agree with TRBD1. This CDR3 has 13 residues. Per the germline V gene, CDR1 is SGHRS and CDR2 is YFSETQ. This chain's CDR3 is CVSRGHQNTEAFF. CDR3 sequence (DNA): TGCGTCAGCAGGGGGCACCAGAACACTGAAGCTTTCTTT.

The chain carries TRBV9 and TRBJ2-7; D unresolved. This CDR3 has 15 amino acids. Deletions cut 0 bases from V and 5 bases from J, with 15 bases between. Looked up from germline, CDR1 is SGDLS and CDR2 is YYNGEE. The DNA for the CDR3 is TGTGCCAGCAGCGTAGGACGTACGGAAGTGGACGAGCAGTACTTC. Amino acid sequence: CASSVGRTEVDEQYF.

CDR3 region: CASTQGSPITDTQYF. The CDR3 bases are TGTGCCAGTACACAGGGGTCGCCCATTACAGATACGCAGTATTTT. The V and J genes are TRBV10-3 and TRBJ2-3; 7 bases are shared with TRBD1. CDR3 length: 15 residues. V shed 10 bases and J 3 bases; nucleotides not matched to a gene: 13. The germline gives CDR1 ENHRY, CDR2 SYGVKD.

DNA of the CDR3: TGCGCCAGCAGCCAAGATACGGGGGGCGCGTATCAGCCCCAGCATTTT. Residues: CASSQDTGGAYQPQHF. V usage is TRBV4-1 and J usage is TRBJ1-5, with a possible D match to TRBD1 (6 bases). The germline gives CDR1 MGHRA, CDR2 YSYEKL. The length of the CDR3 is 16 residues. Trimming cost V 0 bases and J 5 bases, with 14 bases left between them.

The chain has TRBV19 and TRBJ2-1, with 14 bases lining up with TRBD2. Germline lookup yields CDR1 LNHDA and CDR2 SQIVND (reference sequence). CDR3 size: 17 residues. The V gene end was trimmed by 9 bases and the J gene end by 4 bases; junction bases not matched to a gene: 11. CDR3 loop: CASKKGLAGGYYNEQFF. CDR3 sequence (DNA): TGTGCCAGCAAAAAAGGACTAGCGGGGGGATATTACAATGAGCAGTTCTTC.

This chain joins TRBV11-2 and TRBJ2-3, with 9 positions matching TRBD2. Germline CDR1 and CDR2: SGHAT and FQNNGV. The CDR3 has 15 amino acids. V trimming: 5 bases; J trimming: 6 bases; junction bases outside the gene matches: 9. In DNA, the CDR3 is TGTGCCAGCAGCCTAAGTACACTAGCGGGCGATACGCAGTATTTT. Translation gives CASSLSTLAGDTQYF.

This chain connects TRBV2 to TRBJ2-7; D is unresolved. V was clipped by 8 bases and J by 3 bases, with 20 bases between them. This CDR3 is built from 15 residues. Germline CDR1 and CDR2: SNHLY and FYNNEI. The CDR3 region has the DNA TGTGCCAGCCTTCAACCAGCATTTACGGGCTACGAGCAGTACTTC. It specifies CASLQPAFTGYEQYF. Full variable domain (remainder filled in from reference TRBV2 and TRBJ2-7): EPEVTQTPSHQVTQMGQEVILRCVPISNHLYFYWYRQILGQKVEFLVSFYNNEISEKSEIFDDQFSVERPDGSNFTLKIRSTKLEDSAMYFCASLQPAFTGYEQYFGPGTRLTVT.

The rearrangement uses TRBV7-7 and TRBJ2-3; D is uncertain. The CDR3 sequence is 16 residues long. V was clipped by 1 base and J by 2 bases, with 13 bases between them. CDR1 and CDR2 from the germline V gene are SSHAT and FNYEAQ (reference sequence). Here the CDR3 DNA reads TGTGCCAGCAGCTTAGGTCTGGCTTCAAACACAGATACGCAGTATTTT. This sequence encodes CASSLGLASNTDTQYF.

This chain joins TRBV7-9 and TRBJ2-5; no definite D call. The V gene lost 6 bases and the J gene lost 5 bases, with 25 bases spanning the gap. Germline loops: CDR1 SEHNR, CDR2 FQNEAQ (reference sequence). The CDR3 sequence is 17 residues long. The CDR3 coding sequence is TGTGCCAGCAGATACGTTACCGGACCTCAGTCCCGGGAGACCCAGTACTTC. It translates to CASRYVTGPQSRETQYF.

The chain carries TRBV4-1 and TRBJ2-7; D is perhaps TRBD1 (5 bases). This CDR3 is 13 amino acids long. Trimming stripped 4 bases from V and 4 bases from J, with 11 bases between. In germline, CDR1 is MGHRA, CDR2 YSYEKL. CDR3 region: CASSPRQWYEQYF. The DNA for the CDR3 is TGCGCCAGCAGCCCGAGACAGTGGTACGAGCAGTACTTC.

The V call is TRBV7-3, the J call TRBJ1-2; the D gene is possibly TRBD1 (6 bases). Trimming stripped 3 bases from V and 7 bases from J, with 15 bases between. The CDR3 covers 14 residues. CDR1 and CDR2 (germline): SGHTA, FQGTGA. CDR3 region: CASSLDSNDIGYTF. In DNA form, the CDR3 reads TGTGCCAGCAGCTTGGACAGTAATGATATTGGCTACACCTTC.

This chain connects TRBV7-9 to TRBJ2-3; a possible D gene is TRBD2 (5 bases). The CDR3 spans 14 residues. In germline, CDR1 is SEHNR, CDR2 FQNEAQ (reference sequence). V gave up 1 base and J gave up 6 bases, with 11 bases separating them. The CDR3 DNA reads TGTGCCAGCAGCTTAGGGACTGGTTACGATACGCAGTATTTT. It codes for CASSLGTGYDTQYF.

The chain carries TRBV10-2 and TRBJ2-4; possible D gene TRBD2, 6 bases. Trimming removed 3 bases at V and 11 bases at J, with 14 bases between. Looked up from germline, CDR1 is WSHSY and CDR2 is SAAADI. The CDR3 runs 13 residues. In DNA, the CDR3 is TGCGCCAGCAGTGATTCGGCACGGGGGTTTCAGTACTTC. This translates into CASSDSARGFQYF.

This clone was observed once. The chain joins TRBV13 to TRBJ2-1; D is perhaps TRBD1 or TRBD2 (5 bases each). Germline V gives CDR1 PRHDT, CDR2 FYEKMQ (reference sequence). Trimming pared 7 bases from V and 6 bases from J, leaving 13 bases between. The CDR3 spans 13 residues. The CDR3 DNA follows: TGTGCCAGCAACTTGGGGACGGGCAATGAGCAGTTCTTC. It translates to CASNLGTGNEQFF. Full variable domain (outside the CDR3, taken from reference TRBV13 and TRBJ2-1): AAGVIQSPRHLIKEKRETATLKCYPIPRHDTVYWYQQGPGQDPQFLISFYEKMQSDKGSIPDRFSAQQFSDYHSELNMSSLELGDSALYFCASNLGTGNEQFFGPGTRLTVL.

This chain joins TRBV11-2 and TRBJ2-7, with TRBD1 as a possible D gene (5 bases). Looked up from germline, CDR1 is SGHAT and CDR2 is FQNNGV. The CDR3 loop spans 14 amino acids. Trimming removed 3 bases from V and 3 bases from J, with 12 bases in between. The CDR3 DNA reads TGTGCCAGCAGCTTTGGGGCAGGGTACTACGAGCAGTACTTC. The encoded protein is CASSFGAGYYEQYF.

V usage is TRBV13 and J usage is TRBJ2-3; D is perhaps TRBD1 (5 bases). Trimming cost V 7 bases and J 3 bases, with 8 bases left between them. The CDR3 has 12 amino acids. Germline loops: CDR1 PRHDT, CDR2 FYEKMQ (reference sequence). The CDR3 spells CASIQGTDTQYF. The CDR3 bases are TGTGCCAGCATCCAGGGTACAGATACGCAGTATTTT. Looking up the rest from reference TRBV13 and TRBJ2-3 gives the full variable domain: AAGVIQSPRHLIKEKRETATLKCYPIPRHDTVYWYQQGPGQDPQFLISFYEKMQSDKGSIPDRFSAQQFSDYHSELNMSSLELGDSALYFCASIQGTDTQYFGPGTRLTVL.